Included here is one T cell receptor (beta chain) sequence, with context. Its matching antigen is unknown. The entry originates in a study of long-term antiretroviral therapy in people with HIV. Across the study: The oldest specimens predate the 2015 immediate-ART recommendation by about a decade.

Survey-level resolution applied to immunoSEQ assay v3.0. The repertoire was sequenced with immunoSEQ multiplex PCR; TCRdb's copy has only in-frame clones and lacks some. Of 20,000 to 25,000 clones in the sample, around 79% were seen once. Looked up from germline, CDR1 is SGHRS and CDR2 is YFSETQ. Unmatched junction bases numbered 15, after V lost 3 bases and J lost 8 bases. The CDR3 totals 17 residues. Whole-study results and caveats: Post-ART samples showed increased diversity that remained below transplant donor control levels.

The receptor was isolated from a man aged 50 to 60 with HIV. This material consisted of unsorted PBMCs, taken 0.3 years after starting antiretroviral therapy. The chain is built from TRBV5-1 and TRBJ1-4; 8 nucleotides line up with TRBD1. CDR3 sequence: CASSSRGLGGIWEKLFF. For the CDR3, the DNA is TGCGCCAGCAGCTCCAGGGGGCTAGGGGGCATTTGGGAAAAACTGTTTTTT.